This T cell receptor (beta chain) was sequenced during a study of T cells in Graves' hyperthyroidism and ophthalmopathy. Amplified regions were TCR beta CDR3 sequences from RNA transcripts. An initial round of RT-PCR targeting the TCR CDR3 relied on the HTBI primer set. MiXCR, applied by TCRdb to the multiplex PCR reads, yields one record per CDR3 protein. Of 550,000 to 850,000 distinct CDR3 sequences listed, over 15% were seen once; the top ten hold approximately 16%. It was less than 13 ml of fresh peripheral blood that supplied the PBMCs. CDR3 length: 14 residues. Germline CDR1 SGHRS, CDR2 YFSETQ. The V gene lost 9 bases and the J gene lost 1 base, with 16 bases spanning the gap.

What was sequenced was blood. This sequence originates from a woman aged 45 to 65 with Graves' hyperthyroidism that later progressed to Graves' ophthalmopathy. The chain links TRBV5-1 to TRBJ2-5; D unresolved. Here the CDR3 DNA reads TGCGCCACCACTAACGGCCAAATCCAAGAGACCCAGTACTTC. Protein product: CATTNGQIQETQYF.